Below, 19 T cell receptor beta chains from the same sample are listed, as sequenced in a study of T cell clonotyping in hematopoietic cell transplantation (dated by TCRdb to the early 2020s). Read against the paper, the sample's time point label means: 100 days after allo-HCT. Libraries were built with the immunoSEQ multiplex PCR assay. Drawn from immuneACCESS, this table holds only the in-frame rearrangements with V and J called that TCRdb kept. Clones are partly lost; checked studies trace under half to an unresolved V gene and leave the rest unexplained. In all, the sample holds approximately 6,900 clones, and approximately 89% of those were seen once. Roughly 8% of the sample rests with the top ten. The source material was PBMCs, sampled 100 days after allogeneic stem cell transplant. The receptor source for this set is a male patient in his late teens or twenties who had an allogeneic stem cell transplant from a related donor, so the T cells may come from the graft donor. Some clones in this sample may be carry-over from other donors' samples.

This clone was found a few times. The rearrangement uses TRBV6-5 and TRBJ2-1; a weak D match, TRBD1 (6 bases). This CDR3 has 15 amino acids. Trimming pared 3 bases from V and 8 bases from J, leaving 17 bases between. CDR1 MNHEY and CDR2 SVGAGI come from the germline V gene. As DNA, the CDR3 is TGTGCCAGCAGTTATAACAGGGATAATATCGATGAGCAGTTCTTC. Its translation is CASSYNRDNIDEQFF.

This clone was observed a few times. This sequence joins TRBV6-4 and TRBJ2-5, with unresolved D. The CDR3 consists of 12 residues. Trimming cost V 0 bases and J 6 bases, with 5 bases left between them. The germline V gene encodes CDR1 MRHNA and CDR2 SNTAGT. DNA for the CDR3: TGTGCCAGCAGTGACTCGAGACAGACCCAGTACTTC. Translation gives CASSDSRQTQYF.

The genes are TRBV7-8 and TRBJ2-7; D might be TRBD1 (6 bases). The V end lost 1 base, the J end lost 3 bases, and 10 bases lay between the germline ends. The CDR3 covers 14 residues. From germline, CDR1 is SGHVS and CDR2 FQNEAQ. The CDR3 spells CASSLGGQSYEQYV. The DNA for the CDR3 is TGTGCCAGCAGCTTAGGTGGACAGAGCTACGAGCAGTACGTC.

The chain links TRBV7-3 to TRBJ2-3, with D possibly being TRBD2 (6 bases). The V gene lost 5 bases and the J gene lost 2 bases, with 11 bases spanning the gap. Germline-derived CDR1 and CDR2 are SGHTA and FQGTGA. The CDR3 length is 14 residues. The CDR3, as DNA: TGTGCCAGCAGCCTGGGACTTTCCACAGATACGCAGTATTTT. Protein: CASSLGLSTDTQYF.

CDR3 region: CASSLVGLDTDTQYF. The CDR3 bases are TGTGCCAGCAGCTTAGTGGGACTAGACACAGATACGCAGTATTTT. The V gene is TRBV7-6, the J gene TRBJ2-3, with 8 positions matching TRBD2. Germline CDR1 is SGHVS and CDR2 is FNYEAQ. The ends lost 1 base at V and 2 bases at J; junction bases unmatched: 2. This CDR3 has 15 residues.

V gene TRBV10-3 combines with J gene TRBJ2-2, with 12 bases that match TRBD2. Germline CDR1 and CDR2: ENHRY and SYGVKD. The CDR3 contains 13 residues. The CDR3 DNA is TGTGGGATAACTAGCGGGAGGACCGGGGAGCTGTTTTTT. As protein: CGITSGRTGELFF.

The rearrangement links TRBV5-8 to TRBJ2-3; D may be TRBD1 (7 bases). Trimming pared 0 bases from V and 5 bases from J, leaving 13 bases between. In germline, CDR1 is SGHTS, CDR2 YDEGEE. CDR3 size: 15 residues. The CDR3 nucleotides read TGTGCCAGCAGCTTGGTTCGGCAGGGGGGAGATACGCAGTATTTT. Its protein is CASSLVRQGGDTQYF.

The gene calls are TRBV19 and TRBJ1-5; a weak D match, TRBD1 (5 bases). The CDR3 is made up of 13 amino acids. V was cut by 3 bases and J by 7 bases, with 10 bases left in between. The germline gives CDR1 LNHDA, CDR2 SQIVND (reference sequence). The CDR3 here is CASSMGTRQPQHF. As DNA, the CDR3 is TGTGCCAGTAGTATGGGGACTCGCCAGCCCCAGCATTTT.

The rearrangement uses TRBV7-9 and TRBJ2-4; 14 positions agree with TRBD2. The CDR3 is 19 amino acids. V lost 3 bases, J lost 1 base, and 8 bases stayed unmatched. From germline, CDR1 is SEHNR and CDR2 FQNEAQ (reference sequence). Here the CDR3 reads CASSFGLAGGVGAKNIQYF. CDR3 DNA: TGTGCCAGCAGCTTCGGACTAGCGGGAGGAGTTGGGGCCAAAAACATTCAGTACTTC. Full variable domain (remainder filled in from reference TRBV7-9 and TRBJ2-4): DTGVSQNPRHKITKRGQNVTFRCDPISEHNRLYWYRQTLGQGPEFLTYFQNEAQLEKSRLLSDRFSAERPKGSFSTLEIQRTEQGDSAMYLCASSFGLAGGVGAKNIQYFGAGTRLSVL.

Turning to this clone: This same CDR3 is encoded by further DNA sequences in the sample. The rearrangement joins TRBV7-8 to TRBJ2-2; 12 nucleotides line up with TRBD2. This CDR3 has 15 amino acids. The germline V gene encodes CDR1 SGHVS and CDR2 FQNEAQ. Trimming cost V 5 bases and J 5 bases; bases outside gene matches: 3. As DNA, the CDR3 is TGTGCCAGCAGCCCGACTAGCGGGAGAACCGGGGAGCTGTTTTTT. The encoded protein is CASSPTSGRTGELFF. The variable domain in full, completed from reference TRBV7-8 and TRBJ2-2, reads GAGVSQSPRYKVAKRGQDVALRCDPISGHVSLFWYQQALGQGPEFLTYFQNEAQLDKSGLPSDRFFAERPEGSVSTLKIQRTQQEDSAVYLCASSPTSGRTGELFFGEGSRLTVL.

The chain links TRBV5-1 to TRBJ2-3; 13 bases map to TRBD2. The germline V gene has CDR1 SGHRS and CDR2 YFSETQ. The CDR3 has 15 amino acids. V lost 5 bases to trimming and J lost 4 bases; unmatched junction nucleotides: 4. CDR3 DNA: TGCGCCAGCAGGCAAGGGACTAGCGGGGCAGATACGCAGTATTTT. Its protein product is CASRQGTSGADTQYF.

This chain joins TRBV7-6 and TRBJ2-7; the D is unclear. This CDR3 contains 14 residues. Germline V gene data show CDR1 as SGHVS and CDR2 as FNYEAQ. V lost 1 base and J 0 bases, leaving 7 bases between the germline ends. As DNA, the CDR3 is TGTGCCAGCAGCTTAGGGCAGAACTCCTACGAGCAGTACTTC. The encoded protein is CASSLGQNSYEQYF. Together with reference TRBV7-6 and TRBJ2-7, the CDR3 gives the full variable domain: GAGVSQSPRYKVTKRGQDVALRCDPISGHVSLYWYRQALGQGPEFLTYFNYEAQQDKSGLPNDRFSAERPEGSISTLTIQRTEQRDSAMYRCASSLGQNSYEQYFGPGTRLTVT.

This clone was observed a few times. This sequence joins TRBV5-4 and TRBJ2-7; TRBD1 might be the D (6 bases). The CDR3 contains 13 residues. Between the trimmed V and J ends, which lost 0 bases and 6 bases, there was a span of 10 bases. Germline CDR1 and CDR2: SGHNT and YYREEE (reference sequence). In DNA form, the CDR3 reads TGTGCCAGCAGCTTGGTTCCGGACAGCGAGCAGTACGTC. This codes for CASSLVPDSEQYV.

Judged by abundance, this clone is large. The chain combines TRBV7-9 with TRBJ2-7; 10 bases fit TRBD1. J lost 1 base, V lost 5 bases, and 8 bases had no gene match. Germline-derived CDR1 and CDR2 are SEHNR and FQNEAQ (reference sequence). This CDR3 is built from 16 residues. CDR3 residues: CASSTATGGASYEQYV. In DNA, the CDR3 is TGTGCCAGCAGCACTGCGACAGGGGGCGCTTCCTACGAGCAGTACGTC.

V gene TRBV6-1 combines with J gene TRBJ1-3; D remains ambiguous. This CDR3 spans 16 amino acids. Germline-derived CDR1 and CDR2 are MNHNS and SASEGT. V shed 3 bases and J shed 4 bases, with 16 bases lying between them. The DNA for the CDR3 is TGTGCCAGCAGTGATAGCCAGGAAGTTTCCGGAAACACCATATATTTT. As protein: CASSDSQEVSGNTIYF.

This chain joins TRBV5-8 and TRBJ1-5; 7 bases map to TRBD1. Germline V gene data show CDR1 as SGHTS and CDR2 as YDEGEE. This CDR3 has 16 amino acids. The V and J ends lost 3 bases and 1 base, in that order; junction bases with no gene match: 7. CDR3 in DNA: TGTGCCAGCAGCTCCACAGGGGCGGGGAGCAATCAGCCCCAGCATTTT. Translated: CASSSTGAGSNQPQHF.

This sequence joins TRBV27 and TRBJ1-1; D is uncertain. The CDR3 extends over 15 amino acids. Germline V gene data show CDR1 as MNHEY and CDR2 as SMNVEV (reference sequence). The V and J ends lost 7 bases and 1 base respectively, with 16 bases between them. CDR3 region: CASKRVGRQNTEAFF. CDR3 nucleotide sequence: TGTGCCAGCAAAAGAGTGGGGAGACAGAACACTGAAGCTTTCTTT.

This clone came up once. The chain has TRBV7-9 and TRBJ1-5, with D perhaps TRBD1 (6 bases). Trimming removed 0 bases at V and 7 bases at J, with 13 bases between. The V gene's germline CDR1 is SEHNR and CDR2 FQNEAQ (reference sequence). This CDR3 contains 15 residues. Written as DNA, the CDR3 is TGTGCCAGCAGCTTAGCGGGTGGGGGCCAACAGCCCCAGCATTTT. It yields the protein CASSLAGGGQQPQHF.

This sequence joins TRBV29-1 and TRBJ2-3; 8 bases fit TRBD2. The germline V gene encodes CDR1 SQVTM and CDR2 ANQGSEA. J gave up 4 bases and V 7 bases, and 7 bases lay outside the gene matches. This CDR3 is built from 13 residues. This chain's CDR3 is CSAGTRGADTQYF. DNA of the CDR3: TGCAGCGCCGGGACTAGGGGGGCAGATACGCAGTATTTT.